What follows are 29 T cell receptor beta chains derived from one specimen sequenced in a study of shared clonotypes between healthy human individuals. Some clones are missing from TCRdb's copy, which holds only in-frame ones; the method was immunoSEQ multiplex PCR. The data show fewer than 800,000 clones, with around 90% seen just once and nearly 25% held by the top ten. It was CD45RO-negative cells, positively selected for CCR7, that made up naive CD8 cells, with terminally differentiated effector memory CD45RA+ cells excluded. Sample: naive CD8+ T cells sorted from blood. These receptors all come from a man aged 25 to 40 in good health.

The rearrangement uses TRBV27 and TRBJ1-5; D call uncertain. Trimming removed 3 bases at V and 1 base at J, with 7 bases between. The CDR3 contains 14 residues. From germline, CDR1 is MNHEY and CDR2 SMNVEV (reference sequence). Here the CDR3 reads CASSFVESNQPQHF. Written as DNA, the CDR3 is TGTGCCAGCAGTTTTGTGGAAAGCAATCAGCCCCAGCATTTT.

J is TRBJ2-7 and V is TRBV28, with 12 bases lining up with TRBD2. Trimming cost V 4 bases and J 2 bases; bases outside gene matches: 9. CDR3 length: 17 amino acids. The germline V gene has CDR1 MDHEN and CDR2 SYDVKM. This CDR3 is CASSYKATSGSPYEQYF. CDR3 sequence (DNA): TGTGCCAGCAGTTATAAAGCGACTAGCGGGAGCCCCTACGAGCAGTACTTC.

This chain connects TRBV5-6 to TRBJ1-4; D possibly corresponds to TRBD1 (6 bases). V lost 2 bases, J lost 0 bases, and 14 bases lay in between. Germline lookup yields CDR1 SGHDT and CDR2 YYEEEE. CDR3 size: 17 residues. The CDR3 DNA follows: TGTGCCAGCAGCTTCGGGCAGGGGTGGCCAACTAATGAAAAACTGTTTTTT. As protein: CASSFGQGWPTNEKLFF. The complete variable domain, with remaining parts taken from reference TRBV5-6 and TRBJ1-4, reads DAGVTQSPTHLIKTRGQQVTLRCSPKSGHDTVSWYQQALGQGPQFIFQYYEEEERQRGNFPDRFSGHQFPNYSSELNVNALLLGDSALYLCASSFGQGWPTNEKLFFGSGTQLSVL.

This chain links TRBV5-4 with TRBJ2-7; D unclear. V was shortened by 2 bases and J by 5 bases, with 8 bases between the two germline ends. The V gene's germline CDR1 is SGHNT and CDR2 YYREEE (reference sequence). This CDR3 region has 12 residues. The CDR3 DNA sequence: TGTGCCAGCAGCTTAGTGGGGAACGAGCAGTACTTC. Protein sequence: CASSLVGNEQYF.

This chain joins TRBV7-9 and TRBJ2-1; the D gene is possibly TRBD2 (6 bases). Trimming took 4 bases from V and 2 from J, leaving 12 bases between them. Germline CDR1 SEHNR, CDR2 FQNEAQ (reference sequence). The CDR3 runs 15 residues. The DNA of the CDR3 is TGTGCCAGCAGCTCTAAGACTAGAGCCTACAATGAGCAGTTCTTC. Protein sequence: CASSSKTRAYNEQFF.

The V and J genes are TRBV6-5 and TRBJ2-2, with no clear D. This CDR3 spans 16 amino acids. Germline assignment: CDR1 MNHEY and CDR2 SVGAGI. Trimming stripped 0 bases from V and 0 bases from J, with 8 bases between. As DNA, the CDR3 is TGTGCCAGCAGTTACTCGATTAGTTCGAACACCGGGGAGCTGTTTTTT. Its translation is CASSYSISSNTGELFF.

This chain connects TRBV11-2 to TRBJ2-7, with D unclear. V was shortened by 5 bases and J by 2 bases, with 10 bases between the two germline ends. CDR1 SGHAT and CDR2 FQNNGV come from the germline V gene. The CDR3 is made up of 13 amino acids. CDR3 sequence (DNA): TGTGCCAGCAGCACCAGACCTGCCTACGAGCAGTACTTC. This codes for CASSTRPAYEQYF.

The gene calls are TRBV28 and TRBJ2-1; 7 bases align to TRBD2. This CDR3 spans 15 amino acids. Germline CDR1 reads MDHEN; CDR2 reads SYDVKM. The V and J ends lost 2 bases and 3 bases, in that order; junction bases with no gene match: 4. CDR3 sequence reads: CASSLLGGSYNEQFF. The CDR3 DNA reads TGTGCCAGCAGTTTACTCGGCGGGAGCTACAATGAGCAGTTCTTC. The full variable domain, with the rest looked up from reference TRBV28 and TRBJ2-1, is DVKVTQSSRYLVKRTGEKVFLECVQDMDHENMFWYRQDPGLGLRLIYFSYDVKMKEKGDIPEGYSVSREKKERFSLILESASTNQTSMYLCASSLLGGSYNEQFFGPGTRLTVL.

The CDR3 nucleotides read TGTGCCAGCAGATTTAGGGGGGCAGAAAACAATGAGCAGTTCTTC. It yields the protein CASRFRGAENNEQFF. The chain links TRBV7-9 to TRBJ2-1; D is perhaps TRBD1 or TRBD2 (6 bases each). V was cut by 6 bases and J by 5 bases, with 17 bases left in between. Germline V gene lookup returns CDR1 SEHNR and CDR2 FQNEAQ (reference sequence). The CDR3 contains 15 residues.

The chain has TRBV7-9 and TRBJ2-2, with D possibly matching TRBD2 (5 bases). The V end was cut by 2 bases, the J end by 1 base, with 5 bases between. The CDR3 sequence is 14 residues long. The germline V gene has CDR1 SEHNR and CDR2 FQNEAQ (reference sequence). The CDR3 is CASSLRENTGELFF. DNA for the CDR3: TGTGCCAGCAGCTTACGGGAGAACACCGGGGAGCTGTTTTTT.

The chain recombines TRBV6-6 with TRBJ1-5, with D perhaps TRBD1 (5 bases). CDR1 and CDR2 from the germline V gene are MNHNY and SVGAGI (reference sequence). CDR3 length equals 14 residues. Trimming took 7 bases from V and 5 from J, leaving 15 bases between them. The CDR3 bases are TGTGCCAGCACCCGTAGGGGACTTGATCAGCCCCAGCATTTT. Amino acids: CASTRRGLDQPQHF.

This sequence joins TRBV7-6 and TRBJ2-2; 14 bases are a match to TRBD2. The V and J ends lost 5 bases and 7 bases, in that order; junction bases with no gene match: 9. Germline CDR1 SGHVS, CDR2 FNYEAQ. The CDR3 is 17 residues long. DNA for the CDR3: TGTGCCAGCAGCCGAGGGACTAGCGGGAGCCGCGACGGGGAGCTGTTTTTT. Translated, it gives CASSRGTSGSRDGELFF. The full variable domain, with the rest looked up from reference TRBV7-6 and TRBJ2-2, is GAGVSQSPRYKVTKRGQDVALRCDPISGHVSLYWYRQALGQGPEFLTYFNYEAQQDKSGLPNDRFSAERPEGSISTLTIQRTEQRDSAMYRCASSRGTSGSRDGELFFGEGSRLTVL.

The chain has TRBV7-9 and TRBJ2-7, with a possible D match to TRBD1 (6 bases). Germline V gene lookup returns CDR1 SEHNR and CDR2 FQNEAQ (reference sequence). The V end was cut by 5 bases, the J end by 3 bases, with 11 bases between. This CDR3 contains 13 residues. The CDR3 is CASSLSQGYEQYF. CDR3 nucleotide sequence: TGTGCCAGCAGCCTGTCACAGGGCTACGAGCAGTACTTC.

The chain has TRBV7-9 and TRBJ2-2; 7 bases fit TRBD1. Germline trimming cut 2 bases from V and 2 bases from J; bases unmatched to any gene: 11. Germline V gene lookup returns CDR1 SEHNR and CDR2 FQNEAQ (reference sequence). CDR3 length equals 18 residues. The CDR3 loop reads CASSLPRRGTDNTGELFF. In nucleotides, the CDR3 is TGTGCCAGCAGCTTACCACGACGAGGGACAGACAACACCGGGGAGCTGTTTTTT.

The V gene is TRBV6-6, the J gene TRBJ2-7, with TRBD2 matching over 9 bases. V trimming: 0 bases; J trimming: 2 bases; junction bases outside the gene matches: 5. The CDR3 totals 16 residues. Germline CDR1 reads MNHNY; CDR2 reads SVGAGI (reference sequence). The CDR3 DNA follows: TGTGCCAGCAGTTACTCGGCTAGCGGGGTTACCTACGAGCAGTACTTC. Protein sequence: CASSYSASGVTYEQYF.

This chain links TRBV5-4 with TRBJ2-2; D gene uncertain. Germline V gene sequence: CDR1 SGHNT, CDR2 YYREEE (reference sequence). V was pared by 0 bases and J by 0 bases, with 9 bases between. The CDR3 sequence is 16 residues long. CDR3 sequence reads: CASSLVADANTGELFF. CDR3 bases: TGTGCCAGCAGCTTGGTGGCCGATGCGAACACCGGGGAGCTGTTTTTT.

In DNA form, the CDR3 reads TGTGCCAGCGGGGGTGGGAGACAGACTAGCACAGATACGCAGTATTTT. This sequence encodes CASGGGRQTSTDTQYF. The chain links TRBV2 to TRBJ2-3; the D gene could be TRBD1 or TRBD2 (5 bases each). This CDR3 has 16 amino acids. CDR1 and CDR2 (germline): SNHLY, FYNNEI. Trimming removed 8 bases at V and 0 bases at J, with 18 bases between.

The chain joins TRBV25-1 to TRBJ2-5; D is ambiguous. The germline CDR1 and CDR2 sequences are MGHDK and SYGVNS. Trimming left V 9 bases short and J 4 bases short, with 15 bases between. CDR3 length: 13 amino acids. CDR3: CASQPRSLETQYF. For the CDR3, the DNA is TGTGCCAGTCAGCCAAGGTCGTTAGAGACCCAGTACTTC.

To note about this clone: Other nucleotide sequences from this sample produce the same CDR3. The chain joins TRBV4-1 to TRBJ2-7; D is perhaps TRBD2 (6 bases). The germline V and J ends were trimmed by 0 bases and 2 bases, with 8 bases remaining between them. The CDR3 runs 14 residues. Germline CDR1 reads MGHRA; CDR2 reads YSYEKL. CDR3: CASSQEGLAYEQYF. The CDR3 DNA reads as TGCGCCAGCAGCCAAGAGGGACTCGCCTACGAGCAGTACTTC.

This clone appeared a single time. The chain links TRBV28 to TRBJ2-3, with 10 bases identical to TRBD2. Trimming cost V 4 bases and J 4 bases; bases outside gene matches: 20. This CDR3 is 20 amino acids long. From germline, CDR1 is MDHEN and CDR2 SYDVKM. The CDR3 protein is CASSSFNFPASGSVADTQYF. CDR3 nucleotide sequence: TGTGCCAGCAGTTCCTTTAATTTCCCCGCTAGCGGGAGTGTTGCAGATACGCAGTATTTT.

This chain joins TRBV25-1 and TRBJ2-5; 8 bases are a match to TRBD2. The CDR3 length is 18 residues. Germline CDR1 reads MGHDK; CDR2 reads SYGVNS. Trimming at V came to 10 bases and at J to 0 bases, leaving 19 bases not matched to a gene. The CDR3 region has the DNA TGTGCCAACGCTGACCCCCCGGGAGGGGTATGGTACCAAGAGACCCAGTACTTC. It codes for CANADPPGGVWYQETQYF.

The CDR3 DNA reads TGTGCCAGCAGCTTGGGACAGGGGGCAGGTGGCACTGAAGCTTTCTTT. It translates to CASSLGQGAGGTEAFF. This chain uses TRBV7-9 with TRBJ1-1; TRBD1 matches at 12 bases. V lost 3 bases and J lost 4; bases outside the gene matches: 6. Germline V lookup: CDR1 SEHNR, CDR2 FQNEAQ (reference sequence). The CDR3 runs 16 residues.

The chain employs TRBV19 and TRBJ2-3; 9 bases map to TRBD1. The J segment lost 2 bases and the V segment lost 4 bases, leaving 1 base of the junction unmatched. The CDR3 runs 14 residues. Germline CDR1 LNHDA, CDR2 SQIVND (reference sequence). The DNA for the CDR3 is TGTGCCAGTAGTAAACAGGGGGCCACAGATACGCAGTATTTT. It encodes CASSKQGATDTQYF.

This chain joins TRBV4-1 and TRBJ2-7; D call uncertain. The V gene's germline CDR1 is MGHRA and CDR2 YSYEKL. The CDR3 is 15 amino acids. V lost 0 bases to trimming and J lost 7 bases, with 16 bases between them. CDR3 in amino acids: CASSQEQTTRVEQYF. The CDR3 DNA reads TGCGCCAGCAGCCAAGAACAGACGACGCGCGTAGAGCAGTACTTC.

On this clone itself: This same CDR3 is encoded by further DNA sequences in the sample. This chain connects TRBV2 to TRBJ2-7; D gene unclear. CDR3 length: 12 amino acids. Per the germline V gene, CDR1 is SNHLY and CDR2 is FYNNEI. Trimming took 6 bases from V and 1 from J, leaving 7 bases between them. The DNA for the CDR3 is TGTGCCAGCAGGGGCACGTCCTACGAGCAGTACTTC. Translation gives CASRGTSYEQYF.

The gene calls are TRBV14 and TRBJ2-1; no firm D call. There are 15 residues in the CDR3. CDR1 and CDR2 (germline): SGHDN, FVKESK. Deletions cut 4 bases from V and 4 bases from J, with 14 bases between. CDR3 sequence reads: CASSPTPRSYNEQFF. CDR3 nucleotide sequence: TGTGCCAGCAGCCCTACTCCCCGATCTTACAATGAGCAGTTCTTC.

The J gene is TRBJ2-7, the V gene TRBV7-2; possibly TRBD1 or TRBD2 for D (5 bases each). The CDR3 runs to 14 residues. CDR1 SGHTA and CDR2 FQGNSA come from the germline V gene. V was trimmed by 4 bases and J by 2 bases, leaving 12 bases between them. CDR3 DNA sequence: TGTGCCAGCAGCTGGGACCCTGGGGCCTACGAGCAGTACTTC. This sequence encodes CASSWDPGAYEQYF.

The CDR3 nucleotides are TGTGCCAGAGTCAGGGGGGTTGGAAACACCATATATTTT. This encodes CARVRGVGNTIYF. The V gene is TRBV14, the J gene TRBJ1-3, with 7 bases aligning to TRBD1. The CDR3 runs 13 residues. Germline values: CDR1 SGHDN, CDR2 FVKESK. The J segment lost 3 bases and the V segment lost 9 bases, leaving 5 bases of the junction unmatched.

V gene TRBV9 combines with J gene TRBJ2-4; D not certain. V was trimmed by 0 bases and J by 8 bases, leaving 21 bases between them. The CDR3 length is 17 residues. Per the germline V gene, CDR1 is SGDLS and CDR2 is YYNGEE. The CDR3 region has the DNA TGTGCCAGCAGCGTAGGGAGAACAGTAGGTCGGTTTGACATTCAGTACTTC. This gives the protein CASSVGRTVGRFDIQYF.